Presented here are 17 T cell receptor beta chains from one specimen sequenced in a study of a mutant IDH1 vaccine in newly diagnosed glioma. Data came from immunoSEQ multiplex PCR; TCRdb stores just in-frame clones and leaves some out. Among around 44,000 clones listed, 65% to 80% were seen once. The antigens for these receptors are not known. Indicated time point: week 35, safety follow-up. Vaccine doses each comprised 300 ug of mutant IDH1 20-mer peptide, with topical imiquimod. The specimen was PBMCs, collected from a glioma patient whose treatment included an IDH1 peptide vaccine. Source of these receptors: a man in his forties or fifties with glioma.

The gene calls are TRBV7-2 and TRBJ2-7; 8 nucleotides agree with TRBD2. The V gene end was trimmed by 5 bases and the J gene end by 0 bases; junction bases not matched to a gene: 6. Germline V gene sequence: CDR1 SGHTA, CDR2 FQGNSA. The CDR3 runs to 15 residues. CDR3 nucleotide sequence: TGTGCCAGCAGCCTTTCCAGCGGGAGCTCCTACGAGCAGTACTTC. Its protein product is CASSLSSGSSYEQYF.

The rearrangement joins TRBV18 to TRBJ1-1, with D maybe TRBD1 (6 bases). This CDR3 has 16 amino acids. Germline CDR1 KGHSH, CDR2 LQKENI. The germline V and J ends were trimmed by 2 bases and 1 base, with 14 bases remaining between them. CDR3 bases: TGTGCCAGCTCACCAATGGGGGGCGCCTGGAACACTGAAGCTTTCTTT. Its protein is CASSPMGGAWNTEAFF.

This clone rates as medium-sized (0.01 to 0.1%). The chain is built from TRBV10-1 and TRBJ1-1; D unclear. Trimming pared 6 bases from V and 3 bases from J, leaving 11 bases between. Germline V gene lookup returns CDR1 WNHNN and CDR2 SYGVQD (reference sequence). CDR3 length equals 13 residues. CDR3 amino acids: CASSPRSDTEAFF. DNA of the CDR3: TGCGCCAGCAGCCCCAGGAGTGACACTGAAGCTTTCTTT.

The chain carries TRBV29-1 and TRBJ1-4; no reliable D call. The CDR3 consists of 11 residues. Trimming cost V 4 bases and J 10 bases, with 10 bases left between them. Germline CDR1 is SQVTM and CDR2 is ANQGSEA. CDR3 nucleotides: TGCAGCGTTGTGTGGGGAGGAAAACTGTTTTTT. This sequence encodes CSVVWGGKLFF.

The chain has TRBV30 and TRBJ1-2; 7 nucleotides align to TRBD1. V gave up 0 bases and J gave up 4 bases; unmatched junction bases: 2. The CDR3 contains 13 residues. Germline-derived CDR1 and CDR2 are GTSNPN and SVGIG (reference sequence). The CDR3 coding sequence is TGTGCCTGGAGTGTAGGGGGCGGCTATGGCTACACCTTC. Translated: CAWSVGGGYGYTF.

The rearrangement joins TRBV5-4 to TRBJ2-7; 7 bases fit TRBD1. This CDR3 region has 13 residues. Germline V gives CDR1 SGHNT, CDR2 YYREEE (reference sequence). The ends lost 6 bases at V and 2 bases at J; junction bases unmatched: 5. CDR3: CASTWDSAYEQYF. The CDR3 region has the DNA TGTGCCAGCACCTGGGACAGTGCCTACGAGCAGTACTTC.

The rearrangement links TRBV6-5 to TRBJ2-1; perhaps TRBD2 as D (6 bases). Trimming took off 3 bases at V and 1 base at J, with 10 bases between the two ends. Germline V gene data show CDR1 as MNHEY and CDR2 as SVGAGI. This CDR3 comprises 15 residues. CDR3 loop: CASSYGGASYNEQFF. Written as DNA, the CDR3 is TGTGCCAGCAGTTATGGCGGGGCATCCTACAATGAGCAGTTCTTC.

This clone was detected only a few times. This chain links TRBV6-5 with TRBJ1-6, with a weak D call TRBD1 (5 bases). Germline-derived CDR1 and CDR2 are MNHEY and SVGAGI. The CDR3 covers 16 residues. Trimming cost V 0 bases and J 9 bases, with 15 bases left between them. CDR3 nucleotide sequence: TGTGCCAGCAGTTACTCGGGACGTGCTTTGGGTTCACCCCTCCACTTT. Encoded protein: CASSYSGRALGSPLHF.

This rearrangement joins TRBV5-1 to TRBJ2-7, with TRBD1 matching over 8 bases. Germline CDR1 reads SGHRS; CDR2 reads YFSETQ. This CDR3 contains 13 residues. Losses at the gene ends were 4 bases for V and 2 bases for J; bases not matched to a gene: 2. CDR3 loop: CASSQDRAYEQYF. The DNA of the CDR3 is TGCGCCAGCAGCCAGGACAGGGCCTACGAGCAGTACTTC. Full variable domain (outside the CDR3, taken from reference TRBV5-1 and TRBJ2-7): KAGVTQTPRYLIKTRGQQVTLSCSPISGHRSVSWYQQTPGQGLQFLFEYFSETQRNKGNFPGRFSGRQFSNSRSEMNVSTLELGDSALYLCASSQDRAYEQYFGPGTRLTVT.

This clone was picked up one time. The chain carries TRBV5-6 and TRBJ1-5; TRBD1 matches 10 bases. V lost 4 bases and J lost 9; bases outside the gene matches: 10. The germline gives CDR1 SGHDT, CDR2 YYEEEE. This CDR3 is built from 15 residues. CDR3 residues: CASSHARDRGMPQHF. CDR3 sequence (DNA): TGTGCCAGCAGCCATGCCCGGGACAGGGGTATGCCCCAGCATTTT.

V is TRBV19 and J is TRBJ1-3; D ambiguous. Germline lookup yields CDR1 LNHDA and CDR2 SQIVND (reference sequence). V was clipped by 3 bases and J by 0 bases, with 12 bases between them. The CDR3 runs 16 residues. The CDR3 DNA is TGTGCCAGTAGTATTCGGCTGTCGAGCTCTGGAAACACCATATATTTT. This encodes CASSIRLSSSGNTIYF.

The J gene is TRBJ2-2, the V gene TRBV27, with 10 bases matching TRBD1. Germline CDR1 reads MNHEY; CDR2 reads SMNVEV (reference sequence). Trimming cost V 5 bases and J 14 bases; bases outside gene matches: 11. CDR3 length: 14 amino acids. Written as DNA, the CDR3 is TGTGCCAGCAGTGCCCAAGGGGGACAGGGGACCCTGTTTTTT. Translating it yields CASSAQGGQGTLFF.

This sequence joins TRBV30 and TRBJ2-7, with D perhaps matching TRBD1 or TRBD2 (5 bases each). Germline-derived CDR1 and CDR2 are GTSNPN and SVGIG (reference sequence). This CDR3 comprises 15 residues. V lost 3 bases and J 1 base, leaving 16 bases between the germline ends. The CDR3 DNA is TGTGCCTGGAGGTTGGGGGTGGGTGTTTCCTACGAGCAGTACTTC. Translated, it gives CAWRLGVGVSYEQYF.

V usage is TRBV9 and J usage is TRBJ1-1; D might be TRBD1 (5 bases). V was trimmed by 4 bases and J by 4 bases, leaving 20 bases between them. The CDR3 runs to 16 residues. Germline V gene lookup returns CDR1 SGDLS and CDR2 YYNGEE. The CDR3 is CASSPGLGAQGTEAFF. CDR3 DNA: TGTGCCAGCAGCCCCGGTCTAGGGGCCCAAGGCACTGAAGCTTTCTTT.

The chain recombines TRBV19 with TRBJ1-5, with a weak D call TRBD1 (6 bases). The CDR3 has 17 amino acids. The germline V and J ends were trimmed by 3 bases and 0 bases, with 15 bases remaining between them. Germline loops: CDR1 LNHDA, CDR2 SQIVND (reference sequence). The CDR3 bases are TGTGCCAGTAGTATTCGCGGGGGCTCTTATAGCAATCAGCCCCAGCATTTT. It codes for CASSIRGGSYSNQPQHF.

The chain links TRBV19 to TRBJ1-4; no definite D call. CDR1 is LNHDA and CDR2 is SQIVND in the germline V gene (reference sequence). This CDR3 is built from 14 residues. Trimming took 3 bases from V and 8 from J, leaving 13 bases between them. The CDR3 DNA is TGTGCCAGTAGTATGGACCCCCGCCCGGAAAAACTGTTTTTT. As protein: CASSMDPRPEKLFF.

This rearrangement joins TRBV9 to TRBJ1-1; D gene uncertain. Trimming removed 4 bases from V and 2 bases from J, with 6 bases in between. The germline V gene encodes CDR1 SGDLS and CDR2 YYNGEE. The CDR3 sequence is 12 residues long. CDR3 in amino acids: CASSPYNTEAFF. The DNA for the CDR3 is TGTGCCAGCAGCCCCTATAACACTGAAGCTTTCTTT. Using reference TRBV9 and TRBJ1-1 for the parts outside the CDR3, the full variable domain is DSGVTQTPKHLITATGQRVTLRCSPRSGDLSVYWYQQSLDQGLQFLIQYYNGEERAKGNILERFSAQQFPDLHSELNLSSLELGDSALYFCASSPYNTEAFFGQGTRLTVV.